This record concerns one TCR beta chain sequence. The antigen is not known. This CDR3 spans 15 amino acids. V was cut by 5 bases and J by 2 bases, with 13 bases left in between. Looked up from germline, CDR1 is LNHDA and CDR2 is SQIVND (reference sequence). Primers: 60 Vbeta forward and 13 Jbeta reverse. Assay: immunoSEQ multiplex PCR; the TCRdb copy retains only in-frame clones and omits some. The sample has under 110,000 clones; approximately 80% are singletons. The source of the sample is a study of cytomegalovirus exposure and HLA in healthy donors. General study results and limits: Presence/absence analyses rested on an assumption that sequencing depth was roughly uniform across donors. It was reportedly the case that the classifier diagnosed cytomegalovirus status with high specificity and sensitivity. About 90% or about 30% of the time was how often most TCR beta V segments were productive, according to an earlier analysis.

The source is a man in his forties or fifties in good health and CMV-seronegative. Sequenced: PBMCs. J is TRBJ1-3 and V is TRBV19; D is unclear. The CDR3 region is CASSFDGSPGNTIYF. In DNA, the CDR3 is TGTGCCAGTAGTTTCGACGGGTCCCCTGGAAACACCATATATTTT. Variable domain in full (rest from reference TRBV19 and TRBJ1-3): DGGITQSPKYLFRKEGQNVTLSCEQNLNHDAMYWYRQDPGQGLRLIYYSQIVNDFQKGDIAEGYSVSREKKESFPLTVTSAQKNPTAFYLCASSFDGSPGNTIYFGEGSWLTVV.